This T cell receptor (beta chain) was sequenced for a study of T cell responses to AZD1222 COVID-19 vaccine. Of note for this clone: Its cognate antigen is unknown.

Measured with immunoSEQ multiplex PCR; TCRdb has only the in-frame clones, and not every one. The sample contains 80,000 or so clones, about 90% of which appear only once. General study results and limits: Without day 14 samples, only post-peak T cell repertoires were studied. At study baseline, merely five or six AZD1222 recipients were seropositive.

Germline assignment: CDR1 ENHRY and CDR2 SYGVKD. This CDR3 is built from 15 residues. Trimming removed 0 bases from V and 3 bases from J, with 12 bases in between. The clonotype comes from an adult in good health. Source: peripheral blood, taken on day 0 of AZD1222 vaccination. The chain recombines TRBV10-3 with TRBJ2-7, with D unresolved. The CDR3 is CAISESESLRYEQYF. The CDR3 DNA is TGTGCCATCAGTGAGTCGGAAAGTCTACGCTACGAGCAGTACTTC.